This TCR beta chain originates from a study of control samples from healthy donors and cancer patients. Sequenced by immunoSEQ multiplex PCR; TCRdb stores in-frame clones only, minus some. The data show tens of thousands of clones, roughly three quarters seen once. Trimming at V came to 3 bases and at J to 1 base, leaving 7 bases not matched to a gene. Germline-derived CDR1 and CDR2 are SGHDT and YYEEEE. The CDR3 is 15 amino acids. The J gene is TRBJ2-7, the V gene TRBV5-6, with 7 bases aligning to TRBD1. Input material: formalin-fixed, paraffin-embedded tissue. The receptor's source is a male donor with melanoma. CDR3 DNA: TGTGCCAGCAGCTCGAGGGGGCGACGTTCCTACGAGCAGTACTTC. It encodes CASSSRGRRSYEQYF.